This entry describes one T cell receptor beta chain. As yet, its antigen is unknown. This specimen belongs to a study of T-cell memory formation after mild COVID-19. At the level of the study: The TCR clusters were mostly specific to one donor.

Study-level findings and limits: The study found balanced CD4/CD8 in clones contracting day 15 to 85 and a CD4+ lean in later expanders.

TCRdb re-derived calls from the 5' RACE reads in MiXCR, one entry per CDR3 protein. The table lists hundreds of thousands of distinct CDR3 sequences, roughly 22% of them singletons. This CDR3 is built from 12 residues. From germline, CDR1 is SQVTM and CDR2 ANQGSEA. V lost 6 bases to trimming and J lost 3 bases, with 12 bases between them. The sample comprised PBMCs or a T cell subset sorted from them (not recorded which). This chain joins TRBV29-1 and TRBJ2-7, with D perhaps being TRBD1 or TRBD2 (6 bases each). The TCR originated in an adult woman who had mild COVID-19 (a few samples of this study predate the infection). Cell type and time point are not known. The CDR3 spells CSVGGRSYEQYF. The CDR3 DNA is TGCAGCGTCGGGGGCCGGAGCTACGAGCAGTACTTC.